The source of this TCR beta chain is a study of human T cells and chemical hapten exposure. Study at large: For sensitization, 2% DPC was applied to a roughly 2 cm by roughly 2 cm patch of upper inner arm skin. Findings and limits, study-wide: With alopecia, donors may have immune responses unlike healthy people's. Unchanged with DPC sensitization were TCRs above 1 in 1000 frequency.

Library construction involved attaching unique molecular identifiers to individual cDNA molecules, which allowed quantitative, reproducible TCR counting. A single record per CDR3 protein comes from TCRdb applying MiXCR to the RACE reads. The sample lists a few hundred thousand distinct CDR3 sequences, approximately 7.5% seen once, with 0.9% to 1.5% in the top ten. The germline CDR1 and CDR2 sequences are SGDLS and YYNGEE. CDR3 length: 13 amino acids. V was trimmed by 2 bases and J by 1 base, leaving 7 bases between them. This clonotype has ten or more counts. Its antigen is unidentified. The time point: pre-sensitization, week 0. As to treatment: therapeutic diphenylcyclopropenone sensitization with weekly scalp DPC.

J is TRBJ2-7 and V is TRBV9, with D possibly matching TRBD2 (5 bases). The material was whole blood, obtained in connection with sensitization to the hapten diphenylcyclopropenone (DPC). This TCR was sampled from a man in his late teens or twenties with alopecia areata. Some clones in this sample may be carry-over from other donors' samples. The CDR3 region has the DNA TGTGCCAGCAGCGTGGGCGGGTCCTACGAGCAGTACTTC. It translates to CASSVGGSYEQYF.